This TCR beta chain was captured in a study of intratumoral heterogeneity in liver cancer. Tumour samples came from separate, distinct regions of the hepatocellular carcinoma nodule. No macroscopic necrosis or hemorrhage was seen in sampled areas. This clone has just one count. Its antigen remains unidentified. Whole-study findings and limits: In each patient, region a exceeded region b in unique T-cell expansions.

Here immunoSEQ multiplex PCR was the method, and the copy in TCRdb shows in-frame clones only, minus some. The sample yields thousands of clones, 71% seen once. Germline V gene sequence: CDR1 LNHDA, CDR2 SQIVND (reference sequence). There are 13 residues in the CDR3. V gave up 5 bases and J gave up 2 bases, with 10 bases separating them. The chain recombines TRBV19 with TRBJ2-7; no definite D call. This clonotype was sampled from a woman in her seventies with hepatocellular carcinoma. The sequencing used tumor tissue, collected before any cancer treatment. The CDR3 loop reads CASSVTGTYEQYF. The CDR3 DNA reads as TGTGCCAGTAGTGTGACGGGTACCTACGAGCAGTACTTC. Full variable domain (rest looked up from reference TRBV19 and TRBJ2-7): DGGITQSPKYLFRKEGQNVTLSCEQNLNHDAMYWYRQDPGQGLRLIYYSQIVNDFQKGDIAEGYSVSREKKESFPLTVTSAQKNPTAFYLCASSVTGTYEQYFGPGTRLTVT.